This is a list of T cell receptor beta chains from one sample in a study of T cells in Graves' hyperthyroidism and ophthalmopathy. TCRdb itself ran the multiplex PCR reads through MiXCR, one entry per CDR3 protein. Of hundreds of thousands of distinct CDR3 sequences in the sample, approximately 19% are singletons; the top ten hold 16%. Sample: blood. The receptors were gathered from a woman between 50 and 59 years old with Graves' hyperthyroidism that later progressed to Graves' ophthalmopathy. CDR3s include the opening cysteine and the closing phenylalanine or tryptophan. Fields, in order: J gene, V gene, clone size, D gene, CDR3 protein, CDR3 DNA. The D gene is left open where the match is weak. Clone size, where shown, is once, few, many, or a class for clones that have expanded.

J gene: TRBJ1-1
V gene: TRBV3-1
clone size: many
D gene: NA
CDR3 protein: CASSQGVTEAFF
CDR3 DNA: TGTGCCAGCAGCCAAGGGGTCACTGAAGCTTTCTTT

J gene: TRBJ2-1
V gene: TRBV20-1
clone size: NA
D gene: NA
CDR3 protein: CSATRPEPGANNEQFF
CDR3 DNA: TGCAGTGCTACTAGACCGGAGCCGGGGGCCAATAATGAGCAGTTCTTC

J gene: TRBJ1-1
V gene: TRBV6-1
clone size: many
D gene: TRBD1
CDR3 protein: CASIEPGQGVPEAFF
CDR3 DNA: TGTGCCAGCATTGAGCCGGGACAGGGGGTTCCTGAAGCTTTCTTT

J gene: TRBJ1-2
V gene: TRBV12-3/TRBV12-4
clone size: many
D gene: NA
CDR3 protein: CASSPTENYGYTF
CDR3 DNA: TGTGCCAGCAGTCCGACAGAAAACTATGGCTACACCTTC

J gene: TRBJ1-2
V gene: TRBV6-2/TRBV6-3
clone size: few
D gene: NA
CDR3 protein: CALHLYGYTF
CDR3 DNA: TGTGCCTTACATCTCTATGGCTACACCTTC

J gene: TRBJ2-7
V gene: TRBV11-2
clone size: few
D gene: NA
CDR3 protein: CASSQETRGGYEQYF
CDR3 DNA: TGTGCCAGCAGCCAAGAAACTAGGGGGGGCTACGAGCAGTACTTC

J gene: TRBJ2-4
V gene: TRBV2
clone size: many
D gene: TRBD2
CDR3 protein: CASSVGGLLAKNIQYF
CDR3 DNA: TGTGCCAGCAGCGTCGGGGGGTTATTAGCCAAAAACATTCAGTACTTC

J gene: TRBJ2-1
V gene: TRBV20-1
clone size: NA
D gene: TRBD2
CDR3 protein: CSARRLAGVEQFF
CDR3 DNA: TGCAGTGCTAGACGGCTAGCGGGAGTTGAGCAGTTCTTC

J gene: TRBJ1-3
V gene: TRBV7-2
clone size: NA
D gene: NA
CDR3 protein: CASSSSDSGNTIYF
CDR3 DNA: TGTGCCAGCAGCTCCTCGGACTCCGGAAACACCATATATTTT

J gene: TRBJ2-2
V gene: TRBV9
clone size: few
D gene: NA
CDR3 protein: CASAGTVNTGELFF
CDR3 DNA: TGTGCCAGCGCCGGGACGGTGAACACCGGGGAGCTGTTTTTT

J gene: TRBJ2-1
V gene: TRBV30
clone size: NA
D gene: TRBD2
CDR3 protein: CAWSVLAGTSYNEQFF
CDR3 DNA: TGTGCCTGGAGTGTTCTAGCGGGGACCTCCTACAATGAGCAGTTCTTC

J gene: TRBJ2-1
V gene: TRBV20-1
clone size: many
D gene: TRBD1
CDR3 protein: CSASETGTGKGNEQFF
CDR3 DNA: TGCAGTGCTAGCGAGACCGGGACAGGGAAGGGCAATGAGCAGTTCTTC

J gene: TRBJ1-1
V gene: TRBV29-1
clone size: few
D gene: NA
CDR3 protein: CSVGGLNTEAFF
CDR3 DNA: TGCAGCGTGGGAGGACTGAACACTGAAGCTTTCTTT

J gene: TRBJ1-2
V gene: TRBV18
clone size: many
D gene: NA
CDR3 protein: CASSPDSNYGYTF
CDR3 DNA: TGTGCCAGCAGCCCAGACAGTAACTATGGCTACACCTTC

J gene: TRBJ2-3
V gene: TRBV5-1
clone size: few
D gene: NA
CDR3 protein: CASSLRDLWGGSRADTQYF
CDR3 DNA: TGCGCCAGCAGCTTAAGAGATCTGTGGGGGGGCAGCCGCGCAGATACGCAGTATTTT

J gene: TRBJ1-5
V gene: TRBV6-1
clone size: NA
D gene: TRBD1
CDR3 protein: CASSEADRGSNQPQHF
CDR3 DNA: TGTGCCAGCAGTGAAGCGGACAGGGGGAGCAATCAGCCCCAGCATTTT

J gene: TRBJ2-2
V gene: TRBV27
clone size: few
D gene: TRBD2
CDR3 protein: CASSLSPGGTTGELFF
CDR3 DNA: TGTGCCAGCAGTTTATCACCGGGGGGGACCACCGGGGAGCTGTTTTTT

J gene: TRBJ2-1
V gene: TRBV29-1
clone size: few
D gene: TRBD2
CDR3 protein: CSVGLAGGNEQFF
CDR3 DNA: TGCAGCGTTGGACTAGCGGGGGGAAATGAGCAGTTCTTC

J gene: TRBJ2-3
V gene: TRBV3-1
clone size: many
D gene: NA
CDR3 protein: CASSHSDPGGTDTQYF
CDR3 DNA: TGTGCCAGCAGCCACAGCGATCCAGGTGGCACAGATACGCAGTATTTT

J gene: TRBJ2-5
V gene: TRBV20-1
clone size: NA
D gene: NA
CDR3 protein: CSALGGTQETQYF
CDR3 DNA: TGCAGTGCCCTAGGGGGGACCCAAGAGACCCAGTACTTC

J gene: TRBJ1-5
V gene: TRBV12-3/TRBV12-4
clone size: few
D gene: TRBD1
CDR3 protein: CASSPGGTGFSNQPQHF
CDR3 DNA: TGTGCCAGCAGTCCTGGGGGGACAGGTTTTAGCAATCAGCCCCAGCATTTT

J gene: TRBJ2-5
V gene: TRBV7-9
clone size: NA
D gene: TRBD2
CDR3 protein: CASSLAPAGGPETQYF
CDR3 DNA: TGTGCCAGCAGCTTAGCCCCTGCGGGGGGGCCCGAGACCCAGTACTTC

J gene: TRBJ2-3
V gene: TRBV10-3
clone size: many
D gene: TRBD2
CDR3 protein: CAISESKAGGHGDTQYF
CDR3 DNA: TGTGCCATCAGTGAGTCTAAAGCGGGGGGGCATGGAGATACGCAGTATTTT

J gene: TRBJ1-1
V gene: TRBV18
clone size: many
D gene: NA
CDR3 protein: CASSPPKATNTEAFF
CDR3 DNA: TGTGCCAGCTCACCACCGAAGGCCACGAACACTGAAGCTTTCTTT

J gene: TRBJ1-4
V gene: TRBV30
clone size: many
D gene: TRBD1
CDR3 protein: CAWLPGTGEEKLFF
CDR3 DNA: TGTGCCTGGCTGCCCGGGACAGGGGAGGAAAAACTGTTTTTT

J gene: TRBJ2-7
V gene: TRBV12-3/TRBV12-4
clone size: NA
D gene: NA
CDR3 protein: CASSSIPYEQYF
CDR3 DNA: TGTGCCAGCAGTTCCATCCCTTACGAGCAGTACTTC

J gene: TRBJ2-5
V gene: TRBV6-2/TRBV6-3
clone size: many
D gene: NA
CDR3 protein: CASTLDTPGTQYF
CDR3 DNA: TGTGCCAGCACCTTGGACACCCCGGGGACCCAGTACTTC

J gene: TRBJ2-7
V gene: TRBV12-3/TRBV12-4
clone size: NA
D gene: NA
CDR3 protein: CASSFNIYEQYF
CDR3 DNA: TGTGCCAGCAGTTTCAACATCTACGAGCAGTACTTC

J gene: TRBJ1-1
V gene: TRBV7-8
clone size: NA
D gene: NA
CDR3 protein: CASSPKPNTEAFF
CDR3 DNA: TGTGCCAGCAGTCCGAAGCCGAACACTGAAGCTTTCTTT

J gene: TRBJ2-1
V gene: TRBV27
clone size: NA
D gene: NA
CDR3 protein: CASSFRQHPLYNEQFF
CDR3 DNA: TGTGCCAGCAGTTTCCGTCAGCATCCTCTCTACAATGAGCAGTTCTTC

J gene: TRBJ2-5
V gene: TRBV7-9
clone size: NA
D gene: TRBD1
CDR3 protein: CASSWTGFQEAQYF
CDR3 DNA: TGTGCCAGCAGCTGGACAGGGTTCCAAGAGGCCCAGTACTTC

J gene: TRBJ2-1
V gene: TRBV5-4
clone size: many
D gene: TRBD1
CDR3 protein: CASSLGQGYHEQFF
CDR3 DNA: TGTGCCAGCAGCTTGGGACAGGGGTACCATGAGCAGTTCTTC

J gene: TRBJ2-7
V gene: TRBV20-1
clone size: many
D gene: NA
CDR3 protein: CSAWTAYEQYF
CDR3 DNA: TGCAGTGCTTGGACAGCCTACGAGCAGTACTTC

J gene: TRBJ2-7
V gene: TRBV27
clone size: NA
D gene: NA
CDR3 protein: CASSYAPFSYEQYF
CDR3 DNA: TGTGCCAGCTCTTATGCCCCTTTTTCCTACGAGCAGTACTTC

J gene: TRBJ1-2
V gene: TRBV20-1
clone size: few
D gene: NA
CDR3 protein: CSANGPYYGYTF
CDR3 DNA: TGCAGTGCTAATGGGCCTTACTATGGCTACACCTTC

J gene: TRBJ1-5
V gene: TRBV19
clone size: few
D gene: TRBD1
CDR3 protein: CASSALGQGGNQPQHF
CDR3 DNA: TGTGCCAGTAGTGCTCTCGGACAGGGCGGCAATCAGCCCCAGCATTTT

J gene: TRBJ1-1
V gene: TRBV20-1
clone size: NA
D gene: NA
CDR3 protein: CSAFRQRNTEAFF
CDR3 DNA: TGCAGTGCTTTCAGACAGAGGAACACTGAAGCTTTCTTT

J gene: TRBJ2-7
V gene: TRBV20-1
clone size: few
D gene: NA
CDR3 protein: CSATTGTRLYEQYF
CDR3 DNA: TGCAGTGCCACCACCGGGACAAGGCTCTACGAGCAGTACTTC

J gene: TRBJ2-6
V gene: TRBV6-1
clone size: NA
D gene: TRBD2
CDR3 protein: CASRTGGMLSGANVLTF
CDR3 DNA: TGTGCCAGCAGGACGGGGGGGATGCTCTCTGGGGCCAACGTCCTGACTTTC

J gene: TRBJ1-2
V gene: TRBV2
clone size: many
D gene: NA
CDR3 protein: CASSLRAGLPGYTF
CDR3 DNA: TGTGCCAGCAGTCTAAGGGCAGGGCTTCCTGGCTACACCTTC

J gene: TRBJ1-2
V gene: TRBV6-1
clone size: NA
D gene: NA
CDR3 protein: CAGGWGPKTRSGGYTF
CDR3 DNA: TGTGCTGGGGGATGGGGGCCCAAGACCCGAAGTGGTGGCTACACCTTC

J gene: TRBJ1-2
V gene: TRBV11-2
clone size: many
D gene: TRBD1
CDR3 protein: CASSPVVAGGYGYTF
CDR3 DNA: TGTGCCAGCAGCCCCGTTGTTGCAGGGGGCTATGGCTACACCTTC

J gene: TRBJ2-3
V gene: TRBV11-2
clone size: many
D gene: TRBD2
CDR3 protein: CASTSWSSGGRDTQYF
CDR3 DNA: TGTGCCAGCACCTCTTGGTCTAGCGGGGGTCGGGATACGCAGTATTTT

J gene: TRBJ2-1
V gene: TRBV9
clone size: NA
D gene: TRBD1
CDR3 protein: CASSEGTGGYEQFF
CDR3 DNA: TGTGCCAGCAGCGAGGGGACAGGGGGATATGAGCAGTTCTTC

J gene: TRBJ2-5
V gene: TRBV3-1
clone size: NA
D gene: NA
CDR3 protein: CASSREVRSFGTQYF
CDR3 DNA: TGTGCCAGCAGCCGGGAAGTTAGGAGCTTCGGGACCCAGTACTTC

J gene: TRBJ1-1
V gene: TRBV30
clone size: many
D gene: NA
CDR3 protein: CATQRPNTEAFF
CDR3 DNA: TGTGCCACACAGCGCCCGAACACTGAAGCTTTCTTT

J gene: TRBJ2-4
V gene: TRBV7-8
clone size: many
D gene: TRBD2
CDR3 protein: CASSSGGAENIQYF
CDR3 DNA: TGTGCCAGCAGCAGCGGGGGGGCCGAAAACATTCAGTACTTC

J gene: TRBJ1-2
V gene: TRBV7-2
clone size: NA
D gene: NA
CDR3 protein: CASSLPGRVDGYTF
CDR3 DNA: TGTGCCAGCAGCTTACCCGGCAGGGTGGATGGCTACACCTTC

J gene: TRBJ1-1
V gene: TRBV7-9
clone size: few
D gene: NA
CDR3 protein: CASSFRPTGNDTEAFF
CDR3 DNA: TGTGCCAGCAGCTTCAGGCCGACAGGTAATGACACTGAAGCTTTCTTT

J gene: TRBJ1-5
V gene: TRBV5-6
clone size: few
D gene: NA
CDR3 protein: CASSLWGMGQPQHF
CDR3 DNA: TGTGCCAGCAGCTTGTGGGGGATGGGGCAGCCCCAGCATTTT

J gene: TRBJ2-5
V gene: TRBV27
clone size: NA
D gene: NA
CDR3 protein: CASSLLGDKSETQYF
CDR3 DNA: TGTGCCAGCAGTTTATTGGGCGACAAAAGCGAGACCCAGTACTTC

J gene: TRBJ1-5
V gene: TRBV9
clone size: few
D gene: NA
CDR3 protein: CASSVEDTATQPQHF
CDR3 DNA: TGTGCCAGCAGCGTAGAGGACACAGCAACTCAGCCCCAGCATTTT

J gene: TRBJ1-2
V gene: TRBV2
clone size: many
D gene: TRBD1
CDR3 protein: CASRRQGIYGYTF
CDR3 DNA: TGTGCCAGCAGGAGACAGGGGATCTATGGCTACACCTTC

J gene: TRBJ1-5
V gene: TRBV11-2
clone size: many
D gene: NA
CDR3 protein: CASSLEDYSNQPQHF
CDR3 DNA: TGTGCCAGCAGCTTAGAAGATTATAGCAATCAGCCCCAGCATTTT

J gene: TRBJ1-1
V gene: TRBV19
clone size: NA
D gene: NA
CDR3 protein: CASTMGNTEAFF
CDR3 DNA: TGTGCCAGCACTATGGGGAACACTGAAGCTTTCTTT

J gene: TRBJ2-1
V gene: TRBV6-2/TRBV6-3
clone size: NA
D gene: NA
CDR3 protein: CASTTGDNEQFF
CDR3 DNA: TGTGCCAGCACTACTGGTGACAATGAGCAGTTCTTC